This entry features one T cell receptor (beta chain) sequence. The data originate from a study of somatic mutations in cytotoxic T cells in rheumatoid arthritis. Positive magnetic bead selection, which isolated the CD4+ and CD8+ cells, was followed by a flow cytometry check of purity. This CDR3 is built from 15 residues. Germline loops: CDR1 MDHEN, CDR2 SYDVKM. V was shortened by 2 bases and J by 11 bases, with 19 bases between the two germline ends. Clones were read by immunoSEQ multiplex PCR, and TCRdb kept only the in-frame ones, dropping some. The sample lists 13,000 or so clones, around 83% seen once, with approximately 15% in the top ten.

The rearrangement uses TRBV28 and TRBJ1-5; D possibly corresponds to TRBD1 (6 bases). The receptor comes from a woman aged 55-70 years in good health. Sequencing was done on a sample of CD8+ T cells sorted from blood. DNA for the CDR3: TGTGCCAGCAGTTTAGGGGGGGCTGGGGGTTCGTCCCAGCATTTT. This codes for CASSLGGAGGSSQHF.